Presented here are 2 T cell receptor beta chains from one specimen sequenced in a study of cytomegalovirus exposure and HLA in healthy donors. Primers included in the PCR were 60 Vbeta and 13 Jbeta primers. The table came from immunoSEQ multiplex PCR; TCRdb's copy has only in-frame clones and leaves some out. In the table there are about 83,000 clones, around 78% of which are singletons. Sequenced: PBMCs. The receptors derive from a man aged 18-30 years in good health and CMV-seropositive.

Only a few counts were recorded for this clone. The rearrangement links TRBV28 to TRBJ1-5, with D unclear. CDR3 size: 13 residues. V lost 8 bases and J lost 0, with 8 bases in between. Germline CDR1 is MDHEN and CDR2 is SYDVKM. The CDR3 region has the DNA TGTGCCAGCGGAGGAGATAGCAATCAGCCCCAGCATTTT. This gives the protein CASGGDSNQPQHF. Variable domain in full (rest from reference TRBV28 and TRBJ1-5): DVKVTQSSRYLVKRTGEKVFLECVQDMDHENMFWYRQDPGLGLRLIYFSYDVKMKEKGDIPEGYSVSREKKERFSLILESASTNQTSMYLCASGGDSNQPQHFGDGTRLSIL.

The chain has TRBV2 and TRBJ2-7; 7 nucleotides agree with TRBD2. The CDR3 spans 12 residues. With 8 bases clipped from V and 1 base from J, the junction kept 2 bases outside the gene matches. From germline, CDR1 is SNHLY and CDR2 FYNNEI. CDR3 sequence (DNA): TGTGCCAGCTACGGGAGGTCCTACGAGCAGTACTTC. Protein sequence: CASYGRSYEQYF.